This T cell receptor (beta chain) was sequenced during a study of blood T cell repertoires in COVID-19. Study in general: Material from acute and convalescent COVID-19 was sourced from the United States, Italy and Spain.

Trimming removed 5 bases from V and 7 bases from J; junction bases left unmatched: 10. There are 15 residues in the CDR3. Germline assignment: CDR1 SGHTA and CDR2 FQGNSA. The authors' processing: Amplification of reference gene primers was used by the study to estimate nucleated cell counts. Here immunoSEQ multiplex PCR was the method, and the copy in TCRdb shows in-frame clones only, minus some. The V and J calls and clone size are taken from that table; D and trimming were inferred from the DNA. The table includes approximately 250,000 clones, more than 85% detected once. Material for sequencing was peripheral blood. This chain links TRBV7-2 with TRBJ2-1; TRBD1 matches 8 bases. The receptor was derived from a man younger than 30 with active or convalescent COVID-19. CDR3: CASSPGQGLGNEQFF. CDR3 bases: TGTGCCAGCAGCCCTGGACAGGGTTTGGGGAATGAGCAGTTCTTC.